The source of this TCR beta chain is a study of PD-L1 blockade in urothelial cancer. Across the whole study: Beginning around 2014, patients received atezolizumab, given as 1,200 mg intravenously every 3 weeks.

The time point is: pretreatment peripheral blood. Urothelial carcinoma in patients was locally advanced or metastatic. Peripheral blood mononuclear cells were collected from every patient before and during treatment, yielding between 1 and 8 samples per patient. Synthetic TCR analog templates were added to each PCR reaction. TCRdb keeps only in-frame clones here, not all; method: immunoSEQ multiplex PCR. This table holds about 38,000 clones, 70% to 90% found once. CDR1 and CDR2 from the germline V gene are GTSNPN and SVGIG (reference sequence). Trimming left V 0 bases short and J 0 bases short, with 12 bases between. The CDR3 covers 15 residues.

Sample: PBMCs, taken around atezolizumab (anti-PD-L1) treatment. The J gene is TRBJ2-7, the V gene TRBV30; TRBD2 is a possible D gene (5 bases). The origin of this receptor is a man older than 75 with urothelial cancer. CDR3 in amino acids: CAWSVGVASSYEQYF. DNA for the CDR3: TGTGCCTGGAGTGTCGGGGTCGCCAGCTCCTACGAGCAGTACTTC. Looking up the rest from reference TRBV30 and TRBJ2-7 gives the full variable domain: SQTIHQWPATLVQPVGSPLSLECTVEGTSNPNLYWYRQAAGRGLQLLFYSVGIGQISSEVPQNLSASRPQDRQFILSSKKLLLSDSGFYLCAWSVGVASSYEQYFGPGTRLTVT.